This T cell receptor (beta chain) was profiled in a study of T cell changes during pregnancy in multiple sclerosis. Here immunoSEQ multiplex PCR was the method, and the copy in TCRdb shows in-frame clones only, minus some. The top ten hold around a tenth of the sample, which has tens of thousands of clones, 85% to 90% seen once. V was clipped by 6 bases and J by 4 bases; unmatched bases: 10. Germline loops: CDR1 SGHRS, CDR2 YFSETQ. This CDR3 contains 14 residues. This sequence joins TRBV5-1 and TRBJ2-7; TRBD2 agrees at 7 bases. This receptor was obtained from a female donor in good health, enrolled as a control in a pregnancy study. The sample here was peripheral blood, taken after pregnancy. As DNA, the CDR3 is TGCGCCAGCAACACCGGGACTAACATATACGAGCAGTACTTC. This sequence encodes CASNTGTNIYEQYF.